This TCR beta chain was recovered during a study of blood T cell repertoires in COVID-19. Study as a whole: The United States, Italy and Spain provided the acute and convalescent COVID-19 samples. PBMCs, B-cell-depleted T cells, or T cells provided the cDNA or gDNA that made up the material.

Original data processing: Amplification with reference gene primers provided the estimates of nucleated cell counts. Sequencing used immunoSEQ multiplex PCR; TCRdb keeps in-frame clones, though not all of them. From that table come the V and J calls and clone size; the DNA was used to work out D and trimming. Of around 150,000 clones in the sample, around 84% were seen once. After removal of 11 bases from V and 5 bases from J, the junction contained 11 bases not matched to a gene. CDR3 length equals 13 residues. The germline V gene encodes CDR1 MDHEN and CDR2 SYDVKM. This sequence originates from a woman at least 80 years old with acute or convalescent COVID-19. The sequenced material came from peripheral blood. The gene calls are TRBV28 and TRBJ2-5, with 7 bases fitting TRBD1. The CDR3 sequence is CAGRDSSTETQYF. Here the CDR3 DNA reads TGTGCCGGTCGGGACAGCTCCACGGAGACCCAGTACTTC.